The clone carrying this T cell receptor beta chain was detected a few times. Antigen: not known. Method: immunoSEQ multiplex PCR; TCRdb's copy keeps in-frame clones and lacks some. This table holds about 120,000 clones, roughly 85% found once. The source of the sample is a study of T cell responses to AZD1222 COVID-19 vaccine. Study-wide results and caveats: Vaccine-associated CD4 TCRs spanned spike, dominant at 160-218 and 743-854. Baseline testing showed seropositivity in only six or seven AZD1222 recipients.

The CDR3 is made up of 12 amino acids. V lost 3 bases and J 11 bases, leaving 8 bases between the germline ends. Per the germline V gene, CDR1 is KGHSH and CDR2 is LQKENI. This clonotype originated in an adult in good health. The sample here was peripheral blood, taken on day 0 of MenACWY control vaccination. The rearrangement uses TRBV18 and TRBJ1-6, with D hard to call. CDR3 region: CASSPDRAPLHF. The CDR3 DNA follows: TGTGCCAGCTCACCGGACCGGGCACCCCTCCACTTT.